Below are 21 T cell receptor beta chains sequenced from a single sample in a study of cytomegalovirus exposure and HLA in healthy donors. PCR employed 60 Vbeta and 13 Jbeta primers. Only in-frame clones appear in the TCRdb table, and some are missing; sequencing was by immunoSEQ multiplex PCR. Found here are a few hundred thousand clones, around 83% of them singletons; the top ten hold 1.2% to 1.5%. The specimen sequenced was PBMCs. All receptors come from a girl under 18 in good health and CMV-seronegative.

In nucleotides, the CDR3 is TGTGCCAGCAGTTACAGTACGGAGAACACCATATATTTT. Translating gives CASSYSTENTIYF. This chain connects TRBV6-5 to TRBJ1-3; D is unclear. V dropped 2 bases and J dropped 7 bases, with 9 bases sitting between them. CDR1 MNHEY and CDR2 SVGAGI come from the germline V gene. This CDR3 has 13 amino acids.

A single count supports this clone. CDR3 nucleotide sequence: TGTGCCAGCTCACCTACGACGGGCTCTGGAAACACCATATATTTT. Its protein product is CASSPTTGSGNTIYF. V is TRBV18 and J is TRBJ1-3, with D unclear. The germline V gene has CDR1 KGHSH and CDR2 LQKENI. The V end lost 3 bases, the J end lost 0 bases, and 9 bases lay between the germline ends. This CDR3 is 15 amino acids long.

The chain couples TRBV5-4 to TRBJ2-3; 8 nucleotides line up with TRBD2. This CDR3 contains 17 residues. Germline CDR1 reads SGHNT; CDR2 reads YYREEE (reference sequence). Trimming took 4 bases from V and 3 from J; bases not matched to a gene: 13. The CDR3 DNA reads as TGTGCCAGCAGCCCTGGGCCCGGGACTAGTAGAACAGATACGCAGTATTTT. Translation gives CASSPGPGTSRTDTQYF.

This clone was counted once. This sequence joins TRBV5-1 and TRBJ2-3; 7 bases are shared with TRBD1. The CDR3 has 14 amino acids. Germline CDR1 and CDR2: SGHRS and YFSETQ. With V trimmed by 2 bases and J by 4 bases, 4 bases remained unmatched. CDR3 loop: CASSFGQGADTQYF. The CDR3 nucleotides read TGCGCCAGCAGCTTCGGGCAGGGGGCAGATACGCAGTATTTT.

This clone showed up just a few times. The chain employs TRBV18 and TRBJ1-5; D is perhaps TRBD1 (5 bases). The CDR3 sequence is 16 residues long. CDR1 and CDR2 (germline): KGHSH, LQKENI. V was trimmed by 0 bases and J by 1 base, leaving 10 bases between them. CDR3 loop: CASSPPLQVSNQPQHF. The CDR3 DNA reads TGTGCCAGCTCACCACCTTTACAGGTCAGCAATCAGCCCCAGCATTTT.

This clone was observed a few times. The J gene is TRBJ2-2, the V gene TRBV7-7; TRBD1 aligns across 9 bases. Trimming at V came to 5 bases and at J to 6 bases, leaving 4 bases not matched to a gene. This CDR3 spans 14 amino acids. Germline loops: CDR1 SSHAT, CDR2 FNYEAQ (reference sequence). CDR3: CASSPRTGAGELFF. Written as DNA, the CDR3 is TGTGCCAGCAGCCCCCGGACAGGGGCCGGGGAGCTGTTTTTT.

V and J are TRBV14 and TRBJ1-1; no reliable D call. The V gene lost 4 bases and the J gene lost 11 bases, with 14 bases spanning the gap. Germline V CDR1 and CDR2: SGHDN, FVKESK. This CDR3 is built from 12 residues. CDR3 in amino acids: CASSPPGVWAFF. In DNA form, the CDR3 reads TGTGCCAGCAGCCCCCCCGGGGTTTGGGCTTTCTTT. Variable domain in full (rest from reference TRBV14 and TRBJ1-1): EAGVTQFPSHSVIEKGQTVTLRCDPISGHDNLYWYRRVMGKEIKFLLHFVKESKQDESGMPNNRFLAERTGGTYSTLKVQPAELEDSGVYFCASSPPGVWAFFGQGTRLTVV.

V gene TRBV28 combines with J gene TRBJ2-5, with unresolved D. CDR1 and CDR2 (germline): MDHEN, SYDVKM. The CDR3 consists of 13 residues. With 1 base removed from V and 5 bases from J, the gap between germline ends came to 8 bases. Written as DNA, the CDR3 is TGTGCCAGCAGTTTATTTAGCTGGGAGACCCAGTACTTC. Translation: CASSLFSWETQYF. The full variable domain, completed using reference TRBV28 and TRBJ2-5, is DVKVTQSSRYLVKRTGEKVFLECVQDMDHENMFWYRQDPGLGLRLIYFSYDVKMKEKGDIPEGYSVSREKKERFSLILESASTNQTSMYLCASSLFSWETQYFGPGTRLLVL.

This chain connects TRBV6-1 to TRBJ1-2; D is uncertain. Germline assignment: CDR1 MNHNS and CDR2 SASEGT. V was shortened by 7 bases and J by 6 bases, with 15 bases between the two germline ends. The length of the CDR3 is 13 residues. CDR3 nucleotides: TGTGCCAGCACCAGGCAGAGGGTAGATGGCTACACCTTC. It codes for CASTRQRVDGYTF.

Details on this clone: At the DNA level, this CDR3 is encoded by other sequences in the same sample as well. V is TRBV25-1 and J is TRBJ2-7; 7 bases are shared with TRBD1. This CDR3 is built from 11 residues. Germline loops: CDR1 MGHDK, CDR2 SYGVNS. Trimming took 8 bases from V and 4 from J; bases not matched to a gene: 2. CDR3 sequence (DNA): TGTGCCAGCTCAGGGGGTTACGAGCAGTACTTC. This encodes CASSGGYEQYF.

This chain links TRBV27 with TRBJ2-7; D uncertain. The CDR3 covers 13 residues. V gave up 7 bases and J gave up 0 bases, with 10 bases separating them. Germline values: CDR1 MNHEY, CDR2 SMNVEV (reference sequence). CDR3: CASNGGDSYEQYF. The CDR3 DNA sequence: TGTGCCAGCAACGGCGGCGACTCCTACGAGCAGTACTTC.

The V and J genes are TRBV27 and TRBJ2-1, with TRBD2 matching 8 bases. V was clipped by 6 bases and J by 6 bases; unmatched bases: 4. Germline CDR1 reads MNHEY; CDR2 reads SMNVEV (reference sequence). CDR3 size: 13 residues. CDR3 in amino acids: CASRLAGINEQFF. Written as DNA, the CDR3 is TGTGCCAGCAGGTTAGCGGGGATCAATGAGCAGTTCTTC.

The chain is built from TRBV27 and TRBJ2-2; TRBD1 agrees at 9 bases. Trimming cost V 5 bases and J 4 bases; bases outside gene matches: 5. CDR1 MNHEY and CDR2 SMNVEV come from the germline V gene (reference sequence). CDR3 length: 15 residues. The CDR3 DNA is TGTGCCAGCAGTCCCGGGACAGGGACCACCGGGGAGCTGTTTTTT. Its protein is CASSPGTGTTGELFF.

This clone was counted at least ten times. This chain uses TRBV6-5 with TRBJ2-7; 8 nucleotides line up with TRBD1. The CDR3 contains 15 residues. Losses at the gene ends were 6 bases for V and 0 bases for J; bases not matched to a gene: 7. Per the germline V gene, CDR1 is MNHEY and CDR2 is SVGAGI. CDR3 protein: CASSSHRGISYEQYF. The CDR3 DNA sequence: TGTGCCAGCAGCTCCCACAGGGGGATCTCCTACGAGCAGTACTTC.

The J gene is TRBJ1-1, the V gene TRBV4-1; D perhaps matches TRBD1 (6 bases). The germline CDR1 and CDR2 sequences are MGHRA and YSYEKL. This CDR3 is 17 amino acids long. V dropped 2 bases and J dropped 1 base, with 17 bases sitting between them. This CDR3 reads CASSQPSQWGQNTEAFF. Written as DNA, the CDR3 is TGCGCCAGCAGCCAACCGTCTCAGTGGGGGCAGAACACTGAAGCTTTCTTT.

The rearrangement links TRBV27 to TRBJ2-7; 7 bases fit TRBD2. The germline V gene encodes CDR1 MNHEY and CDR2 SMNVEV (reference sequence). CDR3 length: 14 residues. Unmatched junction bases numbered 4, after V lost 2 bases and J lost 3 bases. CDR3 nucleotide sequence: TGTGCCAGCAGTTTAGAGGGCGGGGGCTACGAGCAGTACTTC. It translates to CASSLEGGGYEQYF.

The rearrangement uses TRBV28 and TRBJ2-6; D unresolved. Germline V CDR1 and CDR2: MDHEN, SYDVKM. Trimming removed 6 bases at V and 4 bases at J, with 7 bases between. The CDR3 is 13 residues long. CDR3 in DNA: TGTGCCAGCAGGCTCCAGGGGGCCAACGTCCTGACTTTC. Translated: CASRLQGANVLTF.

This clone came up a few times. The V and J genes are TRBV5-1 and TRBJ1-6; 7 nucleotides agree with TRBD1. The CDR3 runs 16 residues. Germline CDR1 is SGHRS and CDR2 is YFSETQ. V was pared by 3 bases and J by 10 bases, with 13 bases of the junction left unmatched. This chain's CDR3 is CASSSLTGNGGSPLHF. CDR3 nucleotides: TGCGCCAGCAGCTCCTTGACAGGGAATGGGGGATCACCCCTCCACTTT. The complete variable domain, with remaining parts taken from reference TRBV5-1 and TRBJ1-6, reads KAGVTQTPRYLIKTRGQQVTLSCSPISGHRSVSWYQQTPGQGLQFLFEYFSETQRNKGNFPGRFSGRQFSNSRSEMNVSTLELGDSALYLCASSSLTGNGGSPLHFGNGTRLTVT.

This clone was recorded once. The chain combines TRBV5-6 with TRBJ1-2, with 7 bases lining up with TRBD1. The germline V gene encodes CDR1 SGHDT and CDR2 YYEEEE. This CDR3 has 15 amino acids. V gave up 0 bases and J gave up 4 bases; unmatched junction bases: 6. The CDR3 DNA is TGTGCCAGCAGCTTGGGGGACAGAGTTATCTATGGCTACACCTTC. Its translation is CASSLGDRVIYGYTF.

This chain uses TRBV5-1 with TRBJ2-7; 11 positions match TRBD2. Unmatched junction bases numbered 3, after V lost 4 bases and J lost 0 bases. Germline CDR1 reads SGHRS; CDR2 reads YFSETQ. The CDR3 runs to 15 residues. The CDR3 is CASSTGTSGSYEQYF. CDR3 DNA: TGCGCCAGCAGCACCGGGACTAGCGGCTCCTACGAGCAGTACTTC.

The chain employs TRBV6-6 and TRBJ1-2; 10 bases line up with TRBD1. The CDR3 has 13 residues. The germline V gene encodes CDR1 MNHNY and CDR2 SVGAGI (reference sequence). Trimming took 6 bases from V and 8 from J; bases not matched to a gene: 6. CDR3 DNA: TGTGCCAGCAGAACCAGGACAGGGGGGGGCTACACCTTC. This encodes CASRTRTGGGYTF.